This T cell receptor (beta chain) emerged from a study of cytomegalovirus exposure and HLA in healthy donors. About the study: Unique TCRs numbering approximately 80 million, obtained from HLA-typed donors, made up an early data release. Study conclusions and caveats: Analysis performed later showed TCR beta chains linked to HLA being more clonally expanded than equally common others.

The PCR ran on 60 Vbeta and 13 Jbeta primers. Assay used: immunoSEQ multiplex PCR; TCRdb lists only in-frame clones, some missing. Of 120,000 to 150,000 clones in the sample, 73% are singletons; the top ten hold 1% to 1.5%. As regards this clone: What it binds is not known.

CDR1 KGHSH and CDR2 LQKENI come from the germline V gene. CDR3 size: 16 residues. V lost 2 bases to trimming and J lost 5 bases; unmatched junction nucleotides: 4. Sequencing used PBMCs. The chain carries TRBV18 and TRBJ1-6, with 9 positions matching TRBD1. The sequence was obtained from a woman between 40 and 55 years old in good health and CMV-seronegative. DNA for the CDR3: TGTGCCAGCTCACCAGCCGGGACAGGGAATAATTCACCCCTCCACTTT. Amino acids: CASSPAGTGNNSPLHF.